Listed below are T cell receptor beta chains from one sample, sequenced in a study of multiple sclerosis patients with progressive multifocal leukoencephalopathy. Only in-frame clones appear in the TCRdb table, and some are missing; sequencing was by immunoSEQ multiplex PCR. The sample yields approximately 35,000 clones, about 90% seen once. Here the sequenced sample was PBMCs, taken from a patient treated with natalizumab. These receptors were collected from a human donor with progressive multifocal leukoencephalopathy. CDR3s include the opening cysteine and the closing phenylalanine or tryptophan. The order of the fields is D gene, J gene, V gene, clone size, CDR3 DNA, CDR3 protein. The D gene is left open where the match is weak. Clone sizes are given selectively: once, few, many, or a class where the clone is expanded.

d_gene: .; j_gene: TRBJ1-1; v_gene: TRBV6-6; abundance: .; CDR3nt: TGTGCCAGCAGGTCCGACAGCGGGGGGATGAGAGCTTTCTTT; CDR3aa: CASRSDSGGMRAFF
d_gene: .; j_gene: TRBJ2-1; v_gene: TRBV15; abundance: .; CDR3nt: TGTGCCACCAGCAGAGATGCGGGGCATGAGCAGTTCTTC; CDR3aa: CATSRDAGHEQFF
d_gene: TRBD1; j_gene: TRBJ2-2; v_gene: TRBV10-3; abundance: few; CDR3nt: TGTGCCACCCGGGACAGGCCGAACACCGGGGAGCTGTTTTTT; CDR3aa: CATRDRPNTGELFF
d_gene: .; j_gene: TRBJ1-1; v_gene: TRBV4-3; abundance: .; CDR3nt: TGCGCCAGCAGCCAAGAGATGTTGGGGTATGAAGCTTTCTTT; CDR3aa: CASSQEMLGYEAFF
d_gene: .; j_gene: TRBJ1-5; v_gene: TRBV19; abundance: .; CDR3nt: TGTGCCAGTAGTATGAAGCAGGGGAATCAGCCCCAGCATTTT; CDR3aa: CASSMKQGNQPQHF
d_gene: .; j_gene: TRBJ2-1; v_gene: TRBV19; abundance: once; CDR3nt: TGTGCCAGTACTTCTTCGAGCAGCTCCTACAATGAGCAGTTCTTC; CDR3aa: CASTSSSSSYNEQFF
d_gene: TRBD1; j_gene: TRBJ1-1; v_gene: TRBV28; abundance: .; CDR3nt: TGTGCCAGCAGTTTACCTCAGGGGGCCTCTGAAGCTTTCTTT; CDR3aa: CASSLPQGASEAFF
d_gene: .; j_gene: TRBJ1-1; v_gene: TRBV6-5; abundance: .; CDR3nt: TGTGCCAGCAGTTACTTTCACAGGAGCACTGAAGCTTTCTTT; CDR3aa: CASSYFHRSTEAFF
d_gene: .; j_gene: TRBJ2-1; v_gene: TRBV4-3; abundance: .; CDR3nt: TGCGCCAGCAGCCAATCCGGGTCGTCTAGGGGTGAGCAGTTCTTC; CDR3aa: CASSQSGSSRGEQFF
d_gene: TRBD1; j_gene: TRBJ1-1; v_gene: TRBV30; abundance: .; CDR3nt: TGTGCCTGGAAGTTAGGGCAGGGGGGGACTGAAGCTTTCTTT; CDR3aa: CAWKLGQGGTEAFF
d_gene: .; j_gene: TRBJ2-6; v_gene: TRBV29-1; abundance: .; CDR3nt: TGCAGCGTTGATACCCACGGGGAAGGGGCCAACGTCCTGACTTTC; CDR3aa: CSVDTHGEGANVLTF
d_gene: TRBD2; j_gene: TRBJ2-2; v_gene: TRBV4-3; abundance: .; CDR3nt: TGCGCCAGCAGCCAAGATCGAGGGGCTAGCGGGAGCGGCACCGGGGAGCTGTTTTTT; CDR3aa: CASSQDRGASGSGTGELFF
d_gene: .; j_gene: TRBJ1-2; v_gene: TRBV28; abundance: .; CDR3nt: TGTGCCAGCAGTTTTGGTGGCGGACCTAACTATGGCTACACCTTC; CDR3aa: CASSFGGGPNYGYTF
d_gene: .; j_gene: TRBJ2-7; v_gene: TRBV6-1; abundance: few; CDR3nt: TGTGCCAGCAGTCAACTCCCCGCCCCAGCATACTTC; CDR3aa: CASSQLPAPAYF
d_gene: .; j_gene: TRBJ1-2; v_gene: TRBV28; abundance: once; CDR3nt: TGTGCCAGCAGTTTAGCCGGGGAGGGGAACTATGGCTACACCTTC; CDR3aa: CASSLAGEGNYGYTF
d_gene: TRBD1; j_gene: TRBJ1-2; v_gene: TRBV19; abundance: .; CDR3nt: TGTGCCAGTAGTAAGGGGGCGCAGGGTTATGGCTACACCTTC; CDR3aa: CASSKGAQGYGYTF
d_gene: TRBD1; j_gene: TRBJ1-4; v_gene: TRBV28; abundance: .; CDR3nt: TGTGCCAGCAGATCTGGGGGGGGACAGATATATGAAAAACTGTTTTTT; CDR3aa: CASRSGGGQIYEKLFF
d_gene: .; j_gene: TRBJ1-2; v_gene: TRBV6-5; abundance: .; CDR3nt: TGTGCCAGCACCGTCGGACTCGGGTATGGCTACACCTTC; CDR3aa: CASTVGLGYGYTF
d_gene: .; j_gene: TRBJ2-1; v_gene: TRBV25-1; abundance: .; CDR3nt: TGTGCCAGCATGAGGCTAGCAAACGAGCAGTTCTTC; CDR3aa: CASMRLANEQFF
d_gene: .; j_gene: TRBJ2-1; v_gene: TRBV12-5; abundance: .; CDR3nt: TGTGCTAGTGGTTTGGTCGGGGCCTACAATGAGCAGTTCTTC; CDR3aa: CASGLVGAYNEQFF
d_gene: TRBD1; j_gene: TRBJ2-5; v_gene: TRBV7-2; abundance: .; CDR3nt: TGTGCCAGCAGCCGCGATAGGACAGGGGGCCAAGAGACCCAGTACTTC; CDR3aa: CASSRDRTGGQETQYF
d_gene: TRBD2; j_gene: TRBJ2-7; v_gene: TRBV7-9; abundance: medium-sized; CDR3nt: TGTGCCAGCAAGCTAGCGGGCAACTACGAGCAGTACTTC; CDR3aa: CASKLAGNYEQYF
d_gene: .; j_gene: TRBJ1-1; v_gene: TRBV29-1; abundance: .; CDR3nt: TGCAGCGTGGGGACGGGGGCGCGAACTGAAGCTTTCTTT; CDR3aa: CSVGTGARTEAFF
d_gene: .; j_gene: TRBJ1-5; v_gene: TRBV15; abundance: .; CDR3nt: TGTGCCACCAGCAGAGATTTAGCGGGTACAAAATATCAGCCCCAGCATTTT; CDR3aa: CATSRDLAGTKYQPQHF
d_gene: .; j_gene: TRBJ2-2; v_gene: TRBV21-1; abundance: .; CDR3nt: TGTGCCAGCAGCCTCTCGAGGACAGGTGGGGAGCTGTTTTTT; CDR3aa: CASSLSRTGGELFF
d_gene: .; j_gene: TRBJ2-2; v_gene: TRBV4-2; abundance: .; CDR3nt: TGTGCCAGCAGCCAAGATGCGGGTTCGGGCGGGGAGCTGTTTTTT; CDR3aa: CASSQDAGSGGELFF
d_gene: TRBD2; j_gene: TRBJ2-7; v_gene: TRBV28; abundance: .; CDR3nt: TGTGCCAGCAGCCCTGGGCGGGAGTTCGGCGAGCAGTACTTC; CDR3aa: CASSPGREFGEQYF
d_gene: .; j_gene: TRBJ2-3; v_gene: TRBV19; abundance: .; CDR3nt: TGTGCCAGTACCCCCGTTATGGGAACATACACAGATACGCAGTATTTT; CDR3aa: CASTPVMGTYTDTQYF
d_gene: .; j_gene: TRBJ1-5; v_gene: TRBV4-1; abundance: .; CDR3nt: TGCGCCAGCAGCCAAGATCCCAACAGTAATCAGCCCCAGCATTTT; CDR3aa: CASSQDPNSNQPQHF
d_gene: .; j_gene: TRBJ1-2; v_gene: TRBV19; abundance: .; CDR3nt: TGTGCCAGTATGGGGGCGTCAGTGGAAGCGTATCATGGCTACACCTTC; CDR3aa: CASMGASVEAYHGYTF
d_gene: TRBD1; j_gene: TRBJ2-7; v_gene: TRBV27; abundance: once; CDR3nt: TGTGCCAGCAGTTTATCGATTACTTTCGGGGACAGAGTCTACGAGCAGTACTTC; CDR3aa: CASSLSITFGDRVYEQYF
d_gene: .; j_gene: TRBJ1-2; v_gene: TRBV2; abundance: .; CDR3nt: TGTGCCAGCAGTGAAGTGGCCGCGCTAAAGGGCTACACCTTC; CDR3aa: CASSEVAALKGYTF
d_gene: .; j_gene: TRBJ2-1; v_gene: TRBV5-1; abundance: .; CDR3nt: TGCGCCAGCGGTGAGGGAAGCAATGAGCAGTTCTTC; CDR3aa: CASGEGSNEQFF
d_gene: TRBD2; j_gene: TRBJ2-1; v_gene: TRBV7-8; abundance: once; CDR3nt: TGTGCCAGCAGCTTGAGAGCGGGAGGAGGCAATGAGCAGTTCTTC; CDR3aa: CASSLRAGGGNEQFF
d_gene: TRBD1; j_gene: TRBJ2-6; v_gene: TRBV7-8; abundance: .; CDR3nt: TGTGCCAGCAGCTCGGACAGGGTTTGGTCTGGGGCCAACGTCCTGACTTTC; CDR3aa: CASSSDRVWSGANVLTF
d_gene: .; j_gene: TRBJ2-7; v_gene: TRBV7-9; abundance: once; CDR3nt: TGTGCCAGCAGCTTATCTGCCGAGCAGTACTTC; CDR3aa: CASSLSAEQYF
d_gene: TRBD1; j_gene: TRBJ1-3; v_gene: TRBV10-3; abundance: few; CDR3nt: TGTGCCATCACTATGGACAGGCCCTTCTCTGGAAACACCATATATTTT; CDR3aa: CAITMDRPFSGNTIYF
d_gene: .; j_gene: TRBJ1-4; v_gene: TRBV7-2; abundance: .; CDR3nt: TGTGCCAGCAGCTTATCAGAAACAACTAATGAAAAACTGTTTTTT; CDR3aa: CASSLSETTNEKLFF
d_gene: TRBD1; j_gene: TRBJ1-5; v_gene: TRBV15; abundance: .; CDR3nt: TGTGCCACCAGTCCTACGACAGGGGCCAGTCAGCCCCAGCATTTT; CDR3aa: CATSPTTGASQPQHF
d_gene: .; j_gene: TRBJ2-7; v_gene: TRBV18; abundance: .; CDR3nt: TGTGCCAGCTCACCGCAAGGGTCGGGGGTTCCCTACGAGCAGTACTTC; CDR3aa: CASSPQGSGVPYEQYF
d_gene: TRBD2; j_gene: TRBJ2-7; v_gene: TRBV7-2; abundance: .; CDR3nt: TGTGCCAGCAGCTTAGGCCTCGGGACTAGCGGCTCCTACGAGCAGTACTTC; CDR3aa: CASSLGLGTSGSYEQYF
d_gene: TRBD2; j_gene: TRBJ2-5; v_gene: TRBV7-2; abundance: .; CDR3nt: TGTGCCAGCAGCTTATTGGGACTAGCCGGAGTAGAGACCCAGTACTTC; CDR3aa: CASSLLGLAGVETQYF
d_gene: .; j_gene: TRBJ2-1; v_gene: TRBV7-3; abundance: .; CDR3nt: TGTGCCAGCAGCGAACAGGGCTACAATGAGCAGTTCTTC; CDR3aa: CASSEQGYNEQFF
d_gene: TRBD2; j_gene: TRBJ2-1; v_gene: TRBV7-2; abundance: .; CDR3nt: TGTGCCAGCAGCTTGAGATATGGGACTAAACGGGGGAGCAATGAGCAGTTCTTC; CDR3aa: CASSLRYGTKRGSNEQFF
d_gene: .; j_gene: TRBJ2-1; v_gene: TRBV7-9; abundance: .; CDR3nt: TGTGCCAGCAGCTTAGCGGGAGGCAGGAGAACCTACAATGAGCAGTTCTTC; CDR3aa: CASSLAGGRRTYNEQFF
d_gene: .; j_gene: TRBJ2-7; v_gene: TRBV28; abundance: .; CDR3nt: TGTGCCAGCAGTTTCCGGGTCGTAAAACTCTACGAGCAGTACTTC; CDR3aa: CASSFRVVKLYEQYF
d_gene: TRBD1; j_gene: TRBJ2-7; v_gene: TRBV9; abundance: .; CDR3nt: TGTGCCAGCAGCGGGCACGGACAGGTGGGGGAGCAGTACTTC; CDR3aa: CASSGHGQVGEQYF
d_gene: .; j_gene: TRBJ2-3; v_gene: TRBV19; abundance: once; CDR3nt: TGTGCCAGTAGTATCGGTGGGGGCCCGACAGATACGCAGTATTTT; CDR3aa: CASSIGGGPTDTQYF
d_gene: .; j_gene: TRBJ2-1; v_gene: TRBV15; abundance: .; CDR3nt: TGTGCCACCAGCAGAGATACGGGGGAGGGACAGATAGGGCAGTTCTTC; CDR3aa: CATSRDTGEGQIGQFF
d_gene: TRBD2; j_gene: TRBJ2-2; v_gene: TRBV6-5; abundance: .; CDR3nt: TGTGCCAGCAACCAGCGGGAGAACACCGGGGAGCTGTTTTTT; CDR3aa: CASNQRENTGELFF
d_gene: .; j_gene: TRBJ2-2; v_gene: TRBV11-3; abundance: .; CDR3nt: TGTGCCAGCAGCCCACGTAGGGCCGGCACCGGGGAGCTGTTTTTT; CDR3aa: CASSPRRAGTGELFF